These T cell receptor beta chains were read from a single sample in a study of blood T cell repertoires in COVID-19. TCRdb's table, derived via immunoSEQ multiplex PCR, lists solely in-frame clones and lacks some. The sample has over 350,000 clones; 87% are singletons. Material: PBMCs or T cells enriched from blood (not recorded which). All receptors derive from a young woman with acute COVID-19. CDR3s include the opening cysteine and the closing phenylalanine or tryptophan. The order of the fields is V gene, D gene, CDR3 protein. A D gene is named only where the DNA matches it firmly.

v_gene: TRBV28; d_gene: NA; CDR3aa: CASVLLGTDYGYTF
v_gene: TRBV4-3; d_gene: NA; CDR3aa: CASSQDRGGGIYGYTF
v_gene: TRBV9; d_gene: TRBD1; CDR3aa: CASSVTGVSGGELFF
v_gene: TRBV7-2; d_gene: TRBD1; CDR3aa: CASSPDRARRTEAFF
v_gene: TRBV9; d_gene: NA; CDR3aa: CASSGDYEQYF
v_gene: TRBV27; d_gene: NA; CDR3aa: CASSLKAGDTQYF
v_gene: TRBV27; d_gene: NA; CDR3aa: CASSLSLGSPGYTF
v_gene: TRBV5-5; d_gene: NA; CDR3aa: CASSLEDLSSYEQYF
v_gene: TRBV7-9; d_gene: TRBD1; CDR3aa: CASTTGDSPGYTF
v_gene: TRBV7-2; d_gene: TRBD2; CDR3aa: CASSLLRSGRIKVPDTQYF
v_gene: TRBV20-1; d_gene: NA; CDR3aa: CSASQGMVSYEQYF
v_gene: TRBV3-1/TRBV3-2; d_gene: TRBD1; CDR3aa: CASSLFGTGDSPLHF